This TCR beta chain derives from a study of beta chain features in type 1 diabetes. The isolated RNA, all of it, was reverse transcribed, so expressed TCRB transcripts were what got sequenced. The table came from immunoSEQ multiplex PCR; TCRdb's copy has only in-frame clones and leaves some out. The table lists roughly 150,000 clones, around 10% of them singletons, with roughly 2% in the top ten. This CDR3 contains 14 residues. V was trimmed by 3 bases and J by 5 bases, leaving 16 bases between them. CDR1 SQVTM and CDR2 ANQGSEA come from the germline V gene. The rearrangement uses TRBV29-1 and TRBJ2-5, with no clear D. The source material was central memory CD4+ T cells from blood. The TCR originated in a young man in good health. The CDR3 sequence: CSVDSGAGSETQYF. In DNA, the CDR3 is TGCAGCGTTGATTCAGGAGCCGGGTCGGAGACCCAGTACTTC.